The 5 T cell receptor beta chains in this list originate from one sample, sequenced in a study of CD8 T cells in ankylosing spondylitis. TCRdb analysed the 5' RACE reads with MiXCR anew, one entry per CDR3 protein. The sample holds a few hundred thousand distinct CDR3 sequences, around 10% seen once. The sample comprised blood, either unsorted or a sorted T cell fraction (not recorded which). The receptors originated from a female donor with ankylosing spondylitis or in good health (not recorded which).

This clonotype has at least ten counts. This chain joins TRBV20-1 and TRBJ2-2; D may be TRBD1 (6 bases). The germline V gene has CDR1 DFQATT and CDR2 SNEGSKA (reference sequence). CDR3 size: 13 residues. Trimming stripped 3 bases from V and 7 bases from J, with 12 bases between. DNA for the CDR3: TGCAGTGCTAGTCCAGGGGCGGGCGGGGAGCTGTTTTTT. The encoded protein is CSASPGAGGELFF.

The table lists this clonotype with a few counts. This rearrangement joins TRBV11-2 to TRBJ2-3, with TRBD2 matching 7 bases. The V gene end was trimmed by 4 bases and the J gene end by 0 bases; junction bases not matched to a gene: 7. CDR3 length: 16 residues. Germline-derived CDR1 and CDR2 are SGHAT and FQNNGV. The CDR3 nucleotides are TGTGCCAGCAGCTGGGGGGGGGTCTCCAGCACAGATACGCAGTATTTT. Translating gives CASSWGGVSSTDTQYF. The whole variable domain, remainder taken from reference TRBV11-2 and TRBJ2-3, is EAGVAQSPRYKIIEKRQSVAFWCNPISGHATLYWYQQILGQGPKLLIQFQNNGVVDDSQLPKDRFSAERLKGVDSTLKIQPAKLEDSAVYLCASSWGGVSSTDTQYFGPGTRLTVL.

This clonotype appeared many times. The rearrangement links TRBV27 to TRBJ1-2, with unresolved D. CDR3 length equals 14 residues. Germline V gene data show CDR1 as MNHEY and CDR2 as SMNVEV (reference sequence). The CDR3 loop is CVPAVLKGNYGYTF. CDR3 DNA sequence: TGTGTTCCAGCCGTTTTGAAGGGTAACTATGGCTACACCTTC.

This clonotype was seen more than once but under ten times. This chain joins TRBV5-1 and TRBJ2-5; the match to TRBD2 covers 10 bases. The germline CDR1 and CDR2 sequences are SGHRS and YFSETQ. With 1 base clipped from V and 6 bases from J, the junction kept 3 bases outside the gene matches. This CDR3 contains 14 residues. The CDR3 sequence: CASSLPSGGKTQYF. The CDR3 DNA follows: TGCGCCAGCAGCTTGCCTAGCGGGGGAAAGACCCAGTACTTC.

There are a few counts of this clonotype. The genes are TRBV7-6 and TRBJ2-7, with a tentative D call TRBD2 (5 bases). The CDR3 loop spans 15 amino acids. V shed 5 bases and J shed 1 base, with 15 bases lying between them. Germline CDR1 is SGHVS and CDR2 is FNYEAQ. CDR3 DNA sequence: TGTGCCAGCAGCCTTGCAGCCGGGGAATCCTACGAGCAGTACTTC. This translates into CASSLAAGESYEQYF.